Sequencing of this TCR beta chain was carried out in a study of T cell responses to AZD1222 COVID-19 vaccine. V lost 2 bases and J 0 bases, leaving 28 bases between the germline ends. This CDR3 has 21 amino acids. CDR1 and CDR2 from the germline V gene are MNHNS and SASEGT. Only in-frame clones appear in the TCRdb table, and some are missing; sequencing was by immunoSEQ multiplex PCR. The top ten clones hold 3.5% to 4.5% of a sample with 160,000 or so clones, around 89% of them seen once. This TCR was sampled from an adult who received the MenACWY meningococcal vaccine as a control. The sequenced sample was peripheral blood, obtained 28 days after the second dose of the MenACWY control vaccine. The rearrangement links TRBV6-1 to TRBJ1-1, with a tentative D call TRBD1 (5 bases). In nucleotides, the CDR3 is TGTGCCAGCAGTGAAATGTACATCCGGCTCCGGGGGGTCGGCCTGAACACTGAAGCTTTCTTT. Its protein product is CASSEMYIRLRGVGLNTEAFF.